The 2 T cell receptor beta chains reported below all come from one sample, sequenced in a study of PD-L1 blockade in urothelial cancer. Described time point: pretreatment peripheral blood. Assay used: immunoSEQ multiplex PCR; TCRdb lists only in-frame clones, some missing. The sample includes some 90,000 clones, roughly nine tenths seen only once; the top ten take over 0.95%. This specimen consisted of PBMCs, obtained around atezolizumab (anti-PD-L1) treatment. The source is an elderly woman with urothelial cancer.

The rearrangement uses TRBV7-8 and TRBJ1-3, with D uncertain. The germline gives CDR1 SGHVS, CDR2 FQNEAQ. The CDR3 runs to 15 residues. Trimming pared 1 base from V and 0 bases from J, leaving 7 bases between. CDR3: CASSLGTTSGNTIYF. The CDR3, as DNA: TGTGCCAGCAGCTTAGGTACAACCTCTGGAAACACCATATATTTT.

The rearrangement uses TRBV9 and TRBJ2-7; D possibly corresponds to TRBD2 (6 bases). The CDR3 is 13 amino acids. Germline V lookup: CDR1 SGDLS, CDR2 YYNGEE. The V end was cut by 4 bases, the J end by 3 bases, with 11 bases between. CDR3 sequence reads: CASSPGLFYEQYF. The CDR3 bases are TGTGCCAGCAGCCCGGGACTGTTCTACGAGCAGTACTTC.